The 6 T cell receptor beta chains reported below all come from one sample, sequenced in a study of control samples from healthy donors and cancer patients. Only in-frame clones appear in the TCRdb table, and some are missing; sequencing was by immunoSEQ multiplex PCR. This sample has around 190,000 clones, with approximately 94% found just once. Sequenced input: blood. The source is a man aged 30 to 39 in good health.

This chain connects TRBV25-1 to TRBJ2-1; the match to TRBD2 covers 12 bases. V shed 3 bases and J 0 bases; nucleotides not matched to a gene: 6. The CDR3 is 18 amino acids. Germline V gene lookup returns CDR1 MGHDK and CDR2 SYGVNS. The CDR3, as DNA: TGTGCCAGCAGTGACCGCTCTAGCGGGGGGGGCTCCTACAATGAGCAGTTCTTC. Its translation: CASSDRSSGGGSYNEQFF.

CDR3 residues: CASSSVAKNIQYF. The CDR3 region has the DNA TGTGCCAGCAGCTCAGTAGCCAAAAACATTCAGTACTTC. J is TRBJ2-4 and V is TRBV11-2; D ambiguous. This CDR3 region has 13 residues. V was cut by 4 bases and J by 0 bases, with 4 bases left in between. In germline, CDR1 is SGHAT, CDR2 FQNNGV. Complete variable domain (other parts from reference TRBV11-2 and TRBJ2-4): EAGVAQSPRYKIIEKRQSVAFWCNPISGHATLYWYQQILGQGPKLLIQFQNNGVVDDSQLPKDRFSAERLKGVDSTLKIQPAKLEDSAVYLCASSSVAKNIQYFGAGTRLSVL.

The V and J genes are TRBV3-1 (or the pseudogene TRBV3-2) and TRBJ2-4; D ambiguous. Trimming stripped 0 bases from V and 3 bases from J, with 9 bases between. Looked up from germline, CDR1 is LGHDT and CDR2 is YNNKEL (reference sequence). This CDR3 is 15 amino acids long. The CDR3 DNA sequence: TGTGCCAGCAGCCAAGAGGTCCCAGGCAAAAACATTCAGTACTTC. As protein: CASSQEVPGKNIQYF.

The chain uses TRBV7-2 and TRBJ1-2; D might be TRBD1 (6 bases). Germline lookup yields CDR1 SGHTA and CDR2 FQGNSA. V was pared by 5 bases and J by 0 bases, with 13 bases between. The CDR3 contains 15 residues. The CDR3 nucleotides read TGTGCCAGCAGCAGAGACCGGGGGCCTAACTATGGCTACACCTTC. Its translation is CASSRDRGPNYGYTF.

The rearrangement uses TRBV7-2 and TRBJ1-2, with D unclear. The CDR3 runs to 16 residues. Trimming cost V 2 bases and J 3 bases, with 16 bases left between them. Per germline, CDR1 SGHTA and CDR2 FQGNSA. The CDR3 sequence: CASSLLSITPDYGYTF. CDR3 coding DNA: TGTGCCAGCAGCTTATTGAGCATTACACCCGACTATGGCTACACCTTC.

CDR3 residues: CASSIGGAGRKSEAFF. The DNA of the CDR3 is TGTGCCAGTAGTATCGGGGGGGCTGGGCGCAAGTCTGAAGCTTTCTTT. This rearrangement joins TRBV19 to TRBJ1-1; a possible D gene is TRBD1 (6 bases). Trimming removed 3 bases from V and 6 bases from J, with 20 bases in between. The CDR3 is made up of 16 amino acids. CDR1 is LNHDA, CDR2 SQIVND, per germline (reference sequence).